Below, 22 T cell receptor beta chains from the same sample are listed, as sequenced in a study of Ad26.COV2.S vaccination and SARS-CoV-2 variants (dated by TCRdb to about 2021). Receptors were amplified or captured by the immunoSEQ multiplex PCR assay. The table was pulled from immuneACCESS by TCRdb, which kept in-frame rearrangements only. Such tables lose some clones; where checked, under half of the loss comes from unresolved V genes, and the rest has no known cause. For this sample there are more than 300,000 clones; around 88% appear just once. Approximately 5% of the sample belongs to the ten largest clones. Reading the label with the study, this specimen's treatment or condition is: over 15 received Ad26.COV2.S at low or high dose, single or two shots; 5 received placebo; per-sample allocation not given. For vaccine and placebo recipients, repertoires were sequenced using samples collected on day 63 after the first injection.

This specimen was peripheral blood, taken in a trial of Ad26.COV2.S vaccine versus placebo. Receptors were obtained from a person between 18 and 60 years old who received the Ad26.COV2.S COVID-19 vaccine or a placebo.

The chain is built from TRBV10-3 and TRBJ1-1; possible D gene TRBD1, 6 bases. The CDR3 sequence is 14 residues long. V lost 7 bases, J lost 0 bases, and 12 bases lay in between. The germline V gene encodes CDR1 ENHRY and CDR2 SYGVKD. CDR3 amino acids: CAINREGMNTEAFF. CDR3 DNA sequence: TGTGCCATCAACAGGGAGGGCATGAACACTGAAGCTTTCTTT.

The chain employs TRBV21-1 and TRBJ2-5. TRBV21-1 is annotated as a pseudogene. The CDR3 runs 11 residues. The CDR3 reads CASSRKETQYF. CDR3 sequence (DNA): TGTGCCAGCAGCAGAAAAGAGACCCAGTACTTC.

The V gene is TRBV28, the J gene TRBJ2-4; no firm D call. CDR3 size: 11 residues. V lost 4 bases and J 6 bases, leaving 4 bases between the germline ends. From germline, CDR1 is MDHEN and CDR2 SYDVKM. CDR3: CASSSLNIQYF. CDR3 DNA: TGTGCCAGCAGTTCCTTAAACATTCAGTACTTC.

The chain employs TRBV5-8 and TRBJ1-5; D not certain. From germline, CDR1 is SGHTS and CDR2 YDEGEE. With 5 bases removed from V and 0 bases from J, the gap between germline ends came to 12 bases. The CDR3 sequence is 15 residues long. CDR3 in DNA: TGTGCCAGCAGTAGTAGCAGATTTAGCAATCAGCCCCAGCATTTT. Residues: CASSSSRFSNQPQHF. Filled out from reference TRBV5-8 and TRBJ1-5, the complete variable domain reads EAGVTQSPTHLIKTRGQQATLRCSPISGHTSVYWYQQALGLGLQFLLWYDEGEERNRGNFPPRFSGRQFPNYSSELNVNALELEDSALYLCASSSSRFSNQPQHFGDGTRLSIL.

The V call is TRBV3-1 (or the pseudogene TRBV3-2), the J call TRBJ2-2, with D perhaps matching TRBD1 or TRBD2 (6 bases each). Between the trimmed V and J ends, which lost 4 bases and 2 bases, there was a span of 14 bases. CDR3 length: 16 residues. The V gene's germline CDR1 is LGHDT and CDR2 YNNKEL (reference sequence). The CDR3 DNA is TGTGCCAGCAGCCCTCGGCTCGGGGGCAACACCGGGGAGCTGTTTTTT. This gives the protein CASSPRLGGNTGELFF.

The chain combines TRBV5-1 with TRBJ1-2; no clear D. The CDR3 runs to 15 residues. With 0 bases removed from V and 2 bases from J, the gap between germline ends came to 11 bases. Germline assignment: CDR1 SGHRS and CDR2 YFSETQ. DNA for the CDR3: TGCGCCAGCAGCTTGGGTACAGTCGAAAACTATGGCTACACCTTC. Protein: CASSLGTVENYGYTF.

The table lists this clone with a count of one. CDR3 nucleotides: TGTGCCAGCAGCCCCCCCGGCGGACTAGCGGGAGTTGCCGGGGAGCTGTTTTTT. This sequence encodes CASSPPGGLAGVAGELFF. The V call is TRBV11-3, the J call TRBJ2-2, with 13 nucleotides matching TRBD2. CDR1 SGHNT and CDR2 YENEEA come from the germline V gene. The length of the CDR3 is 18 residues. With 5 bases clipped from V and 6 bases from J, the junction kept 12 bases outside the gene matches.

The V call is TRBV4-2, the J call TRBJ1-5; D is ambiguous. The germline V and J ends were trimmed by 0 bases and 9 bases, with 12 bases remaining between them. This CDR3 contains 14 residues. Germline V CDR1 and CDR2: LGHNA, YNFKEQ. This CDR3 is CASSQDVQNGPQHF. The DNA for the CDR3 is TGTGCCAGCAGCCAAGATGTCCAAAATGGGCCCCAGCATTTT.

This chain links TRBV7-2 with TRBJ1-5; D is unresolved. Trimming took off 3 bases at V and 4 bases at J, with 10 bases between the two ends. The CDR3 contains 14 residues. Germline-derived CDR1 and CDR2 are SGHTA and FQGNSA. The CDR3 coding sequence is TGTGCCAGCAGCTTCCGGACGTTGAATCAGCCCCAGCATTTT. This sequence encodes CASSFRTLNQPQHF.

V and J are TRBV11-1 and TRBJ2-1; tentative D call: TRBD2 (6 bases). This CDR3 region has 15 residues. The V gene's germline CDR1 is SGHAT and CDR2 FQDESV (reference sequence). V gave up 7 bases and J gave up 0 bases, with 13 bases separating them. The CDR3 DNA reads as TGTGCCAGCACCGGGACTGGTAGCTCCTACAATGAGCAGTTCTTC. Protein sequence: CASTGTGSSYNEQFF.

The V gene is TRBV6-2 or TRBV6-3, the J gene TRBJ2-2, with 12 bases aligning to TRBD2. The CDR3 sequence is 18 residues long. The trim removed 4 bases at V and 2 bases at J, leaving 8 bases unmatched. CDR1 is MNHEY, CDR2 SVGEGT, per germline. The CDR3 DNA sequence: TGTGCCAGCAGTTTACGACTAGCGGGGGCCCAAAACACCGGGGAGCTGTTTTTT. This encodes CASSLRLAGAQNTGELFF.

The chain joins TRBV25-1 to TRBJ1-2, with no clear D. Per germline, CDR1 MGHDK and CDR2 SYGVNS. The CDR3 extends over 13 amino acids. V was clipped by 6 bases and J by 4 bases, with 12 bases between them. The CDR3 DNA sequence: TGTGCCAGCAGGGGAAGTGAGTCCTATGGCTACACCTTC. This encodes CASRGSESYGYTF.

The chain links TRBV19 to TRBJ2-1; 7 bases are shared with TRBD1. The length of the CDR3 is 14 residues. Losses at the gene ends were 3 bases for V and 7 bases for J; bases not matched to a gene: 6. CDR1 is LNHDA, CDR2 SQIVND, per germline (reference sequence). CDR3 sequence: CASSMDGQANEQFF. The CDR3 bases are TGTGCCAGTAGTATGGATGGACAGGCGAATGAGCAGTTCTTC.

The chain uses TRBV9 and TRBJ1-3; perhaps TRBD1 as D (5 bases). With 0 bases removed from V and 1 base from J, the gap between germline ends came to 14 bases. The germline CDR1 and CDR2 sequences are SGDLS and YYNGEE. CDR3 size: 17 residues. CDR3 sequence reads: CASSVGRAGSSGNTIYF. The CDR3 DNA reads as TGTGCCAGCAGCGTAGGAAGGGCAGGGTCTTCTGGAAACACCATATATTTT.

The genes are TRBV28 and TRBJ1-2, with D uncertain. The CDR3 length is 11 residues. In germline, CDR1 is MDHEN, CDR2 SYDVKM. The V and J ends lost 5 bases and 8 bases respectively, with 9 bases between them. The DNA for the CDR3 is TGTGCCAGCAGTAGAACAGCCGGCTACACCTTC. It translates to CASSRTAGYTF.

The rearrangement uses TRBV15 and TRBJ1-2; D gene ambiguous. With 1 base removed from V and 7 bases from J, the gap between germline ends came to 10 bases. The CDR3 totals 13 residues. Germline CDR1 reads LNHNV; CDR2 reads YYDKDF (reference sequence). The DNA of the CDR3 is TGTGCCACCAGCAGAGCTGTACTCCGTGGCTACACCTTC. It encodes CATSRAVLRGYTF.

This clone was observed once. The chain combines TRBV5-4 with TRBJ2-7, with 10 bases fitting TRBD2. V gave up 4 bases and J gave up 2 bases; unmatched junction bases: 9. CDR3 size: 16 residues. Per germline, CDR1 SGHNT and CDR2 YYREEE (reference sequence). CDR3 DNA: TGTGCCAGCAGCGCGCTAACTAGCGGGACAACCTACGAGCAGTACTTC. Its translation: CASSALTSGTTYEQYF.

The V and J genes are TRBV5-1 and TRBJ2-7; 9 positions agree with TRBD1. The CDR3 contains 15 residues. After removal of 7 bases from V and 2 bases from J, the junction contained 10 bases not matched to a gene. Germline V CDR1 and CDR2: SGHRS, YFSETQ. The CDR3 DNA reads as TGCGCCAGCTCCCAATGGACAGGGGAAACCTACGAGCAGTACTTC. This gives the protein CASSQWTGETYEQYF.

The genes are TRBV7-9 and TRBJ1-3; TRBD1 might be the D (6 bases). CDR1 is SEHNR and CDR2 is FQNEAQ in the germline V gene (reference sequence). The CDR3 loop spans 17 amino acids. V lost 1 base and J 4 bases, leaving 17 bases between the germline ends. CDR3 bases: TGTGCCAGCAGCTTAGGGACAGCGGGTATCGAAGGAAACACCATATATTTT. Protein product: CASSLGTAGIEGNTIYF.

CDR3 DNA sequence: TGCGCCAGCAGTCAATCAGTGGCGGGAGGGCTCTATGGCTACACCTTC. This sequence encodes CASSQSVAGGLYGYTF. V and J are TRBV23-1 and TRBJ1-2; the D is unclear. TRBV23-1 is known as an ORF, though its function is uncertain. The CDR3 runs to 16 residues. Trimming removed 0 bases at V and 4 bases at J, with 15 bases between.

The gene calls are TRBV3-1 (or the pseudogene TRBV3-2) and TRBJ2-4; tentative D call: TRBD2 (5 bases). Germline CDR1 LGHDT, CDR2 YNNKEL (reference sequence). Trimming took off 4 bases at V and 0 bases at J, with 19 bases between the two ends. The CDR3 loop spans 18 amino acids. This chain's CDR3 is CASSPSIGLRLAKNIQYF. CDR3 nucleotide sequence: TGTGCCAGCAGCCCCTCCATCGGACTCCGCCTAGCCAAAAACATTCAGTACTTC.

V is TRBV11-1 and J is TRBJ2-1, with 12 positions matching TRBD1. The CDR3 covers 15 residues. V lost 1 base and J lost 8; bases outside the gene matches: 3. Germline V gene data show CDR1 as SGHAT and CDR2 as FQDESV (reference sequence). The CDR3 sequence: CASSLEGQGAHEQFF. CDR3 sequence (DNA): TGTGCCAGCAGCTTAGAGGGACAGGGGGCTCATGAGCAGTTCTTC. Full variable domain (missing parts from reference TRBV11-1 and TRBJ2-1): EAEVAQSPRYKITEKSQAVAFWCDPISGHATLYWYRQILGQGPELLVQFQDESVVDDSQLPKDRFSAERLKGVDSTLKIQPAELGDSAMYLCASSLEGQGAHEQFFGPGTRLTVL.